This TCR beta chain was identified in a study of shared clonotypes between healthy human individuals. About the research overall: Each donor had three CD4 naive, three CD4 memory, two CD8 naive and one CD8 memory plate.

The study's findings and limits: Few donors restricted represented genetic and exposure-history diversity.

Here immunoSEQ multiplex PCR was the method, and the copy in TCRdb shows in-frame clones only, minus some. The table records approximately 1.4 million clones, 95% to 99% of them present only once. The ends were cut back, 3 bases at V and 0 bases at J, with 10 bases in the middle. The CDR3 extends over 15 amino acids. Per the germline V gene, CDR1 is SGDLS and CDR2 is YYNGEE. In the case of this clone: Its antigen is not known.

This sequence joins TRBV9 and TRBJ2-4, with D possibly TRBD2 on 5 matching bases. The TCR originated in a man between 25 and 39 years old in good health. What was sequenced was naive CD4+ T cells sorted from blood. Subset here: CD45RA+ positively selected. CDR3 region: CASSESEGAKNIQYF. Written as DNA, the CDR3 is TGTGCCAGCAGCGAGTCCGAGGGAGCCAAAAACATTCAGTACTTC.